The clone carrying this T cell receptor (beta chain) was recorded only once. This table comes from immunoSEQ multiplex PCR, and its TCRdb copy is limited to in-frame clones, with some not included. This sample has some 200,000 clones, with approximately 90% found just once. The data stem from a study of T cell responses to AZD1222 COVID-19 vaccine. This CDR3 has 16 residues. Germline V gene lookup returns CDR1 MNHEY and CDR2 SMNVEV (reference sequence). Trimming took off 4 bases at V and 4 bases at J, with 17 bases between the two ends. This specimen was peripheral blood, taken on day 0 of AZD1222 vaccination. The chain combines TRBV27 with TRBJ1-5; D is unresolved. The receptor was derived from an adult in good health. As DNA, the CDR3 is TGTGCCAGCAGTTCTTCTCGTAGCCAAGTTAATCAGCCCCAGCATTTT. It codes for CASSSSRSQVNQPQHF.